Following are 29 T cell receptor beta chains from one sample sequenced in a study of cytomegalovirus exposure and HLA in healthy donors. Primers for the PCR totalled 60 Vbeta and 13 Jbeta. Only in-frame clones appear in the TCRdb table, and some are missing; sequencing was by immunoSEQ multiplex PCR. In the table there are roughly 100,000 clones, over 9% of which are singletons. The sample comprised PBMCs. These receptors were obtained from a man between 40 and 49 years old in good health and CMV-seropositive.

This clone was found a few times. The chain has TRBV28 and TRBJ2-7, with a weak D call TRBD1 (6 bases). CDR3 length: 15 amino acids. The V end was cut by 1 base, the J end by 5 bases, with 15 bases between. The germline gives CDR1 MDHEN, CDR2 SYDVKM. In nucleotides, the CDR3 is TGTGCCAGCAGTTTATTTGCTACAGGGACGAACGAGCAGTACTTC. Its translation: CASSLFATGTNEQYF. Complete variable domain (other parts from reference TRBV28 and TRBJ2-7): DVKVTQSSRYLVKRTGEKVFLECVQDMDHENMFWYRQDPGLGLRLIYFSYDVKMKEKGDIPEGYSVSREKKERFSLILESASTNQTSMYLCASSLFATGTNEQYFGPGTRLTVT.

The rearrangement joins TRBV7-9 to TRBJ2-3; 10 nucleotides align to TRBD2. V shed 1 base, J shed 3 bases, and the junction held 10 bases outside the gene matches. CDR1 and CDR2 from the germline V gene are SEHNR and FQNEAQ (reference sequence). The CDR3 is made up of 18 amino acids. For the CDR3, the DNA is TGTGCCAGCAGCTTAGGCCTAGTAGCGGGAGGAGGAACAGATACGCAGTATTTT. Its translation is CASSLGLVAGGGTDTQYF.

This clone has a handful of counts. The chain uses TRBV27 and TRBJ2-7; 10 bases map to TRBD2. The CDR3 runs 15 residues. Germline-derived CDR1 and CDR2 are MNHEY and SMNVEV (reference sequence). With 2 bases clipped from V and 5 bases from J, the junction kept 6 bases outside the gene matches. In DNA, the CDR3 is TGTGCCAGCAGTTTAAGGCTAGCGGGAGTGGACGAGCAGTACTTC. Protein product: CASSLRLAGVDEQYF.

This chain uses TRBV29-1 with TRBJ1-5; 9 bases agree with TRBD1. From germline, CDR1 is SQVTM and CDR2 ANQGSEA. The CDR3 has 14 amino acids. With V trimmed by 6 bases and J by 2 bases, 5 bases remained unmatched. As DNA, the CDR3 is TGCAGCGTAGAGACAGGGGGAGGCAATCAGCCCCAGCATTTT. It encodes CSVETGGGNQPQHF. Combining the CDR3 with reference TRBV29-1 and TRBJ1-5 gives the whole variable domain SAVISQKPSRDICQRGTSLTIQCQVDSQVTMMFWYRQQPGQSLTLIATANQGSEATYESGFVIDKFPISRPNLTFSTLTVSNMSPEDSSIYLCSVETGGGNQPQHFGDGTRLSIL.

The chain links TRBV7-6 to TRBJ2-3, with 8 bases matching TRBD2. CDR1 is SGHVS and CDR2 is FNYEAQ in the germline V gene. CDR3 length equals 15 residues. The J segment lost 10 bases and the V segment lost 0 bases, leaving 9 bases of the junction unmatched. The CDR3 protein is CASSLAGDGRAAQYF. Written as DNA, the CDR3 is TGTGCCAGCAGCTTAGCGGGTGACGGGAGGGCTGCGCAGTATTTT.

The chain employs TRBV5-6 and TRBJ2-1, with TRBD1 matching 7 bases. This CDR3 region has 17 residues. V shed 3 bases, J shed 0 bases, and the junction held 9 bases outside the gene matches. Germline CDR1 is SGHDT and CDR2 is YYEEEE. CDR3 sequence: CASSSEEQGSSYNEQFF. The CDR3 DNA follows: TGTGCCAGCAGCTCGGAGGAACAGGGGAGCTCCTACAATGAGCAGTTCTTC.

This chain joins TRBV5-4 and TRBJ2-2; 7 bases are shared with TRBD2. V gave up 4 bases and J gave up 0 bases; unmatched junction bases: 9. Germline V lookup: CDR1 SGHNT, CDR2 YYREEE (reference sequence). This CDR3 has 17 residues. The chain's CDR3 is CASSKAVAGSNTGELFF. CDR3 nucleotides: TGTGCCAGCAGCAAGGCTGTAGCGGGCTCGAACACCGGGGAGCTGTTTTTT.

The J gene is TRBJ2-7, the V gene TRBV4-1; no clear D gene. The CDR3 spans 16 residues. Germline-derived CDR1 and CDR2 are MGHRA and YSYEKL. Trimming left V 0 bases short and J 1 base short, with 13 bases between. In DNA form, the CDR3 reads TGCGCCAGCAGCCAAGATTCAAGCGAAAGATCCTACGAGCAGTACTTC. This encodes CASSQDSSERSYEQYF.

This rearrangement joins TRBV30 to TRBJ1-1, with TRBD1 as a possible D gene (5 bases). Trimming cost V 0 bases and J 3 bases, with 11 bases left between them. This CDR3 comprises 14 residues. Germline V lookup: CDR1 GTSNPN, CDR2 SVGIG (reference sequence). The CDR3 reads CAWSVGRVDTEAFF. The CDR3 DNA follows: TGTGCCTGGAGTGTAGGCAGGGTGGACACTGAAGCTTTCTTT.

Only a few counts were recorded for this clone. This chain links TRBV5-1 with TRBJ2-5; a possible D gene is TRBD2 (7 bases). CDR1 is SGHRS and CDR2 is YFSETQ in the germline V gene. V was trimmed by 4 bases and J by 5 bases, leaving 15 bases between them. The CDR3 sequence is 14 residues long. This CDR3 reads CASSLKGGSETQYF. In DNA form, the CDR3 reads TGCGCCAGCAGCCTGAAGGGGGGGAGCGAGACCCAGTACTTC.

This clone was found a few times. The chain is built from TRBV18 and TRBJ2-7, with TRBD2 matching 12 bases. The V and J ends lost 6 bases and 2 bases, in that order; junction bases with no gene match: 5. This CDR3 contains 15 residues. Germline V gene data show CDR1 as KGHSH and CDR2 as LQKENI. The DNA for the CDR3 is TGTGCCAGCTCTCCCGGACTAGCGGGAACCTACGAGCAGTACTTC. Encoded protein: CASSPGLAGTYEQYF. Full variable domain (remainder filled in from reference TRBV18 and TRBJ2-7): NAGVMQNPRHLVRRRGQEARLRCSPMKGHSHVYWYRQLPEEGLKFMVYLQKENIIDESGMPKERFSAEFPKEGPSILRIQQVVRGDSAAYFCASSPGLAGTYEQYFGPGTRLTVT.

The V gene is TRBV7-9, the J gene TRBJ2-1; 7 bases are a match to TRBD2. The CDR3 loop spans 16 amino acids. Germline lookup yields CDR1 SEHNR and CDR2 FQNEAQ (reference sequence). V lost 5 bases, J lost 1 base, and 8 bases stayed unmatched. DNA of the CDR3: TGTGCCAGCAGCCCCCGGGGAGGGAGGTCCTACAATGAGCAGTTCTTC. Protein product: CASSPRGGRSYNEQFF.

The rearrangement links TRBV29-1 to TRBJ2-3; D unresolved. Germline CDR1 is SQVTM and CDR2 is ANQGSEA. Trimming shortened V by 6 bases and J by 0 bases, and 7 bases separated the two germline ends. The CDR3 runs 12 residues. CDR3 loop: CSVYWSTDTQYF. The CDR3 region has the DNA TGCAGCGTCTATTGGAGCACAGATACGCAGTATTTT.

This clone was recorded a few times. The chain is built from TRBV27 and TRBJ2-4; 9 nucleotides match TRBD2. Germline V CDR1 and CDR2: MNHEY, SMNVEV (reference sequence). This CDR3 spans 14 amino acids. V dropped 6 bases and J dropped 5; count of bases not matched to a gene: 5. The CDR3 DNA reads TGTGCCAGCAGCAGATTAGCGGGAGAAAACATTCAGTACTTC. Translated: CASSRLAGENIQYF.

This chain links TRBV9 with TRBJ2-1; D gene uncertain. This CDR3 spans 14 amino acids. The V gene's germline CDR1 is SGDLS and CDR2 YYNGEE. V was pared by 2 bases and J by 1 base, with 7 bases between. Here the CDR3 DNA reads TGTGCCAGCAGCGTCGGAGTTTCCTACAATGAGCAGTTCTTC. Protein product: CASSVGVSYNEQFF.

This clone was counted only a few times. The chain employs TRBV30 and TRBJ2-3; a possible D gene is TRBD1 (5 bases). The CDR3 spans 15 residues. Trimming took 0 bases from V and 2 from J, leaving 12 bases between them. The germline gives CDR1 GTSNPN, CDR2 SVGIG (reference sequence). CDR3 amino acids: CAWSVRGRSTDTQYF. The CDR3 region has the DNA TGTGCCTGGAGTGTAAGGGGCCGTTCCACAGATACGCAGTATTTT. The full variable domain, rest sourced from reference TRBV30 and TRBJ2-3, is SQTIHQWPATLVQPVGSPLSLECTVEGTSNPNLYWYRQAAGRGLQLLFYSVGIGQISSEVPQNLSASRPQDRQFILSSKKLLLSDSGFYLCAWSVRGRSTDTQYFGPGTRLTVL.

This clone was counted between two and nine times. The chain links TRBV6-6 to TRBJ2-1, with TRBD2 matching over 10 bases. Unmatched junction bases numbered 7, after V lost 5 bases and J lost 6 bases. The CDR3 extends over 15 amino acids. Germline values: CDR1 MNHNY, CDR2 SVGAGI (reference sequence). The CDR3 region has the DNA TGTGCCAGCAGTGACCTAGCGGGAGCGGTCAATGAGCAGTTCTTC. It codes for CASSDLAGAVNEQFF.

The chain links TRBV9 to TRBJ1-1; 8 bases agree with TRBD1. This CDR3 has 15 amino acids. Germline CDR1 and CDR2: SGDLS and YYNGEE. The V and J ends lost 3 bases and 0 bases, in that order; junction bases with no gene match: 4. The CDR3 DNA is TGTGCCAGCAGCGGACGGACAGGGTTGAACACTGAAGCTTTCTTT. Protein product: CASSGRTGLNTEAFF.

CDR3 in amino acids: CASSPRGLAGDVNEQFF. CDR3 nucleotides: TGTGCCAGTAGTCCAAGAGGACTAGCGGGAGATGTCAATGAGCAGTTCTTC. V usage is TRBV19 and J usage is TRBJ2-1; 13 nucleotides align to TRBD2. Germline V lookup: CDR1 LNHDA, CDR2 SQIVND (reference sequence). V shed 5 bases, J shed 6 bases, and the junction held 10 bases outside the gene matches. The CDR3 covers 17 residues.

This clone was seen a handful of times. The chain uses TRBV9 and TRBJ1-5; D perhaps matches TRBD1 (5 bases). V lost 8 bases and J 4 bases, leaving 25 bases between the germline ends. The CDR3 sequence is 17 residues long. The germline V gene has CDR1 SGDLS and CDR2 YYNGEE. CDR3 bases: TGTGCCAGTAATTACCCGGTTAGGGGAAGTGAGAATCAGCCCCAGCATTTT. Amino acids: CASNYPVRGSENQPQHF.

The CDR3 DNA reads TGTGCCAGCAGCCCAGGGACAGCTGAAGCTTTCTTT. Its translation is CASSPGTAEAFF. V is TRBV7-3 and J is TRBJ1-1; 7 nucleotides match TRBD1. The trim removed 5 bases at V and 6 bases at J, leaving 3 bases unmatched. The CDR3 covers 12 residues. CDR1 is SGHTA and CDR2 is FQGTGA in the germline V gene.

In its sample, this clone was seen a few times. V usage is TRBV7-9 and J usage is TRBJ2-2; 7 positions agree with TRBD2. The junction had 3 bases not matched to a gene; V was cut back by 1 base and J by 4 bases. The CDR3 loop spans 15 amino acids. Germline V gene lookup returns CDR1 SEHNR and CDR2 FQNEAQ (reference sequence). The CDR3 is CASSLDGGGTGELFF. The CDR3 nucleotides read TGTGCCAGCAGCTTAGATGGCGGGGGCACCGGGGAGCTGTTTTTT.

The chain uses TRBV11-3 and TRBJ1-6; D remains ambiguous. Germline CDR1 is SGHNT and CDR2 is YENEEA. This CDR3 has 13 residues. V lost 1 base and J lost 10, with 8 bases in between. The CDR3 sequence: CASSLVPESPLHF. CDR3 sequence (DNA): TGTGCCAGCAGCTTAGTCCCCGAGTCACCCCTCCACTTT.

The chain joins TRBV7-2 to TRBJ1-2, with 7 bases identical to TRBD1. The CDR3 has 13 amino acids. V dropped 5 bases and J dropped 6; count of bases not matched to a gene: 6. Germline values: CDR1 SGHTA, CDR2 FQGNSA. CDR3 in DNA: TGTGCCAGCAGCCCCTGGACAGGACATGGCTACACCTTC. It yields the protein CASSPWTGHGYTF.

On this clone: Other DNA sequences in the sample encode the same CDR3. The J gene is TRBJ2-1, the V gene TRBV7-9, with no clear D. The ends were cut back, 5 bases at V and 0 bases at J, with 11 bases in the middle. Germline CDR1 SEHNR, CDR2 FQNEAQ (reference sequence). The CDR3 loop spans 15 amino acids. The CDR3: CASSPSLPSYNEQFF. CDR3 sequence (DNA): TGTGCCAGCAGCCCCAGTCTGCCCTCCTACAATGAGCAGTTCTTC.

This clone was detected a few times. This chain connects TRBV4-2 to TRBJ2-7, with D perhaps TRBD1 (5 bases). The germline V gene has CDR1 LGHNA and CDR2 YNFKEQ. This CDR3 spans 15 amino acids. V lost 1 base and J 1 base, leaving 11 bases between the germline ends. CDR3: CASSQGGAVSYEQYF. The CDR3 DNA reads as TGTGCCAGCAGCCAAGGTGGGGCGGTATCCTACGAGCAGTACTTC.

A note on this clone: Compared with germline, one end of the junction differs, possibly owing to a read error. The chain is built from TRBV6-5 and TRBJ1-2; D is unclear. This CDR3 contains 13 residues. The germline CDR1 and CDR2 sequences are MNHEY and SVGAGI. The DNA of the CDR3 is TGCGCCAGCAGTTACGGGCAGTTCTTTGGCTACACCTTC. It specifies CASSYGQFFGYTF.

This rearrangement joins TRBV30 to TRBJ1-6; D uncertain. Per the germline V gene, CDR1 is GTSNPN and CDR2 is SVGIG (reference sequence). Between the trimmed V and J ends, which lost 1 base and 10 bases, there was a span of 11 bases. CDR3 length: 13 amino acids. CDR3 protein: CAWSEGAGSPLHF. CDR3 in DNA: TGTGCCTGGAGTGAGGGAGCGGGCTCACCCCTCCACTTT.

This clone was detected a few times. This sequence joins TRBV28 and TRBJ2-3; TRBD1 is a possible D gene (6 bases). Germline values: CDR1 MDHEN, CDR2 SYDVKM. Trimming cost V 3 bases and J 0 bases, with 13 bases left between them. This CDR3 is built from 16 residues. The CDR3 loop reads CASSFLDSTSTDTQYF. The CDR3 nucleotides are TGTGCCAGCAGTTTTCTGGACAGTACTAGCACAGATACGCAGTATTTT.